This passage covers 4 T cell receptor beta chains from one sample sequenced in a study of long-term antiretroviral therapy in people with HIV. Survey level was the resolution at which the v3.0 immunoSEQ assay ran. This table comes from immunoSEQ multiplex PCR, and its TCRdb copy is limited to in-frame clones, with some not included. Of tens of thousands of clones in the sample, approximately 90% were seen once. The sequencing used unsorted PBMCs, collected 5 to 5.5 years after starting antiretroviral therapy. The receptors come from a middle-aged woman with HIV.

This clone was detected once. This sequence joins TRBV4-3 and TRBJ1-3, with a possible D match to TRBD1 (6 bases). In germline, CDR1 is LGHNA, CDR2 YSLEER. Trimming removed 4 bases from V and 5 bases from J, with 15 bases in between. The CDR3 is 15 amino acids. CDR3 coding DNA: TGCGCCAGCAGCCTCGACAGGTCGAGTAGAAACACCATATATTTT. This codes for CASSLDRSSRNTIYF.

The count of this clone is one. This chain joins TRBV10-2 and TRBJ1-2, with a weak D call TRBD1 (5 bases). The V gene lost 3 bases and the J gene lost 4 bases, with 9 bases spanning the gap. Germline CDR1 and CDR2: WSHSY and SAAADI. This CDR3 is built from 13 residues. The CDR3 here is CASSDTRVYGYTF. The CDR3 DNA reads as TGCGCCAGCAGTGACACCAGGGTCTATGGCTACACCTTC.

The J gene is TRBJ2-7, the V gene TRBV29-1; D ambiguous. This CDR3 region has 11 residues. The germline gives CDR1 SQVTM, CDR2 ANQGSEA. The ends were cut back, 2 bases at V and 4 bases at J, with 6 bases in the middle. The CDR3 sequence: CSVETAYEQYF. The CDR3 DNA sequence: TGCAGCGTTGAAACAGCTTACGAGCAGTACTTC.

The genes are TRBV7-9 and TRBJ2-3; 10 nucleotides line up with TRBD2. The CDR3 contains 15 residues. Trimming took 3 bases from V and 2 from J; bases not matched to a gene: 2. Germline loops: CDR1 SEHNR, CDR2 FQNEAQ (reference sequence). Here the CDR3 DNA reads TGTGCCAGCAGCTTCACTAGCGGGAACACAGATACGCAGTATTTT. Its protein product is CASSFTSGNTDTQYF.